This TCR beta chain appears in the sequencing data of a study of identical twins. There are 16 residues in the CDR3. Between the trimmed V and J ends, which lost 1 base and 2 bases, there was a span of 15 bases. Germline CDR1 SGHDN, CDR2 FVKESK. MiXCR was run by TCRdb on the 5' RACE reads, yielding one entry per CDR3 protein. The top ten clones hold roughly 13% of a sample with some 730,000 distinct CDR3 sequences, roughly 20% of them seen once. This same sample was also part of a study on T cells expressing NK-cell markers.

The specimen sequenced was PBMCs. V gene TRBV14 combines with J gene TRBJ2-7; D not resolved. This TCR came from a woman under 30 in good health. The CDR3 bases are TGTGCCAGCAGCCAAGCTGGAGCCAGGACGGCCTACGAGCAGTACTTC. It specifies CASSQAGARTAYEQYF. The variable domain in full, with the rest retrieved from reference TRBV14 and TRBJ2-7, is EAGVTQFPSHSVIEKGQTVTLRCDPISGHDNLYWYRRVMGKEIKFLLHFVKESKQDESGMPNNRFLAERTGGTYSTLKVQPAELEDSGVYFCASSQAGARTAYEQYFGPGTRLTVT.